This T cell receptor (beta chain) was captured by sequencing in a study of blood T cell repertoires in COVID-19. With 3 bases removed from V and 6 bases from J, the gap between germline ends came to 14 bases. The CDR3 is 15 amino acids. CDR1 and CDR2 (germline): KGHSH, LQKENI. This table comes from immunoSEQ multiplex PCR, and its TCRdb copy is limited to in-frame clones, with some not included. The sample has roughly 240,000 clones; approximately 89% are singletons. The sequencing sample was made of PBMCs or T cells enriched from blood (not recorded which). This clonotype originated in a woman in her forties with acute COVID-19. V gene TRBV18 combines with J gene TRBJ2-2, with D unresolved. The CDR3 is CASSPAEAWSGELFF. The CDR3 coding sequence is TGTGCCAGCTCACCCGCCGAGGCGTGGTCCGGGGAGCTGTTTTTT. Combining the CDR3 with reference TRBV18 and TRBJ2-2 gives the whole variable domain NAGVMQNPRHLVRRRGQEARLRCSPMKGHSHVYWYRQLPEEGLKFMVYLQKENIIDESGMPKERFSAEFPKEGPSILRIQQVVRGDSAAYFCASSPAEAWSGELFFGEGSRLTVL.